The 19 T cell receptor beta chains presented below share a single source sample, sequenced in a study of blood T cell repertoires in COVID-19. Some clones are missing from TCRdb's copy, which holds only in-frame ones; the method was immunoSEQ multiplex PCR. The table records a few hundred thousand clones, around 87% of them present only once. Sequences were obtained from PBMCs or T cells enriched from blood (not recorded which). The source is a man aged 30 to 39 who had recovered from COVID-19.

The V and J genes are TRBV20-1 and TRBJ1-3; maybe TRBD1 (5 bases). The V end lost 7 bases, the J end lost 4 bases, and 8 bases lay between the germline ends. The V gene's germline CDR1 is DFQATT and CDR2 SNEGSKA (reference sequence). The length of the CDR3 is 11 residues. CDR3 sequence: CSVTAGNTIYF. In nucleotides, the CDR3 is TGCAGTGTGACAGCCGGAAACACCATATATTTT.

The rearrangement links TRBV5-1 to TRBJ2-3, with 12 bases identical to TRBD1. The CDR3 is 15 amino acids. V trimming: 6 bases; J trimming: 5 bases; junction bases outside the gene matches: 7. CDR1 and CDR2 from the germline V gene are SGHRS and YFSETQ. The CDR3 DNA is TGCGCCAGCAAGGGGGGACAGGGGGCAGGAGATACGCAGTATTTT. Amino acids: CASKGGQGAGDTQYF.

The gene calls are TRBV4-3 and TRBJ1-1; D gene unclear. Germline values: CDR1 LGHNA, CDR2 YSLEER. Deletions cut 4 bases from V and 3 bases from J, with 9 bases between. The CDR3 has 13 residues. CDR3 coding DNA: TGCGCCAGCAGCCTAATACGGGACACTGAAGCTTTCTTT. This translates into CASSLIRDTEAFF.

Turning to this clone: Other DNA sequences from this sample encode an identical CDR3 as well. V is TRBV18 and J is TRBJ1-2, with 8 nucleotides matching TRBD1. J gave up 2 bases and V 3 bases, and 5 bases lay outside the gene matches. This CDR3 contains 15 residues. CDR1 is KGHSH, CDR2 LQKENI, per germline. In DNA, the CDR3 is TGTGCCAGCTCACCCGGACAGGGCGCCAACTATGGCTACACCTTC. It translates to CASSPGQGANYGYTF.

The rearrangement joins TRBV6-1 to TRBJ2-5, with a tentative D call TRBD2 (6 bases). The V and J ends lost 0 bases and 4 bases respectively, with 15 bases between them. This CDR3 has 16 amino acids. Germline CDR1 and CDR2: MNHNS and SASEGT. CDR3 nucleotides: TGTGCCAGCAGTGAAGCCGGTGCGAGGGGAGGAGAGACCCAGTACTTC. Translation: CASSEAGARGGETQYF.

J is TRBJ2-3 and V is TRBV9; 8 nucleotides line up with TRBD1. CDR1 is SGDLS, CDR2 YYNGEE, per germline. CDR3 size: 15 residues. The V segment lost 3 bases and the J segment 6 bases; nucleotides outside the gene matches: 9. In nucleotides, the CDR3 is TGTGCCAGCAGCGCCCGGACAGGGACAGCGGATACGCAGTATTTT. Translated: CASSARTGTADTQYF.

The chain has TRBV11-2 and TRBJ1-1; perhaps TRBD1 as D (5 bases). There are 15 residues in the CDR3. V lost 5 bases and J 0 bases, leaving 13 bases between the germline ends. The germline CDR1 and CDR2 sequences are SGHAT and FQNNGV. In nucleotides, the CDR3 is TGTGCCAGCAGCCGAACCGGGGGGGTGAACACTGAAGCTTTCTTT. Its translation is CASSRTGGVNTEAFF.

In DNA form, the CDR3 reads TGTGCCAGCAGCCCGCGGACAGGGGCTTCTCTCGAGCAGTACTTC. It specifies CASSPRTGASLEQYF. The V gene is TRBV11-2, the J gene TRBJ2-7; 9 nucleotides align to TRBD1. The trim removed 5 bases at V and 6 bases at J, leaving 11 bases unmatched. Germline values: CDR1 SGHAT, CDR2 FQNNGV. The CDR3 is made up of 15 amino acids.

The chain is built from TRBV21-1 and TRBJ1-2; TRBD1, the table's D call, lacks a check against the DNA. TRBV21-1 is deemed a pseudogene. CDR3 length equals 16 residues. CDR3: CASSKTGYQANYGYTF. The CDR3 bases are TGTGCCAGCAGCAAAACAGGGTACCAAGCTAACTATGGCTACACCTTC.

J is TRBJ2-3 and V is TRBV20-1; the D is unclear. CDR1 and CDR2 from the germline V gene are DFQATT and SNEGSKA (reference sequence). The V gene lost 0 bases and the J gene lost 6 bases, with 4 bases spanning the gap. The CDR3 spans 11 residues. The CDR3 sequence: CSAREGDTQYF. Written as DNA, the CDR3 is TGCAGTGCTAGAGAGGGCGATACGCAGTATTTT.

This chain joins TRBV27 and TRBJ2-2; perhaps TRBD2 as D (7 bases). CDR3 size: 18 residues. Germline V gives CDR1 MNHEY, CDR2 SMNVEV (reference sequence). Trimming stripped 2 bases from V and 5 bases from J, with 21 bases between. The CDR3 sequence is CASSLISQGVGGTGELFF. CDR3 nucleotide sequence: TGTGCCAGCAGTTTAATTTCACAGGGTGTCGGGGGGACCGGGGAGCTGTTTTTT.

The chain carries TRBV11-2 and TRBJ1-1; 11 bases line up with TRBD1. V was clipped by 5 bases and J by 5 bases; unmatched bases: 10. The CDR3 covers 16 residues. Germline V CDR1 and CDR2: SGHAT, FQNNGV. The CDR3 region is CASSARRTGGRTEAFF. CDR3 in DNA: TGTGCCAGCAGCGCGCGTCGGACAGGGGGCCGGACTGAAGCTTTCTTT. The full variable domain, with the rest looked up from reference TRBV11-2 and TRBJ1-1, is EAGVAQSPRYKIIEKRQSVAFWCNPISGHATLYWYQQILGQGPKLLIQFQNNGVVDDSQLPKDRFSAERLKGVDSTLKIQPAKLEDSAVYLCASSARRTGGRTEAFFGQGTRLTVV.

The gene calls are TRBV28 and TRBJ1-2; D ambiguous. Trimming cost V 5 bases and J 5 bases, with 9 bases left between them. Germline V gene sequence: CDR1 MDHEN, CDR2 SYDVKM. This CDR3 contains 12 residues. CDR3 sequence (DNA): TGTGCCAGCAGTAAATGGCCTTATGGCTACACCTTC. Protein sequence: CASSKWPYGYTF.

The CDR3 loop is CASSTRGTNTGELFF. The CDR3 DNA sequence: TGTGCCAGCAGCACCCGGGGGACGAACACCGGGGAGCTGTTTTTT. This chain uses TRBV7-9 with TRBJ2-2; maybe TRBD2 (6 bases). Germline CDR1 SEHNR, CDR2 FQNEAQ (reference sequence). Trimming removed 5 bases from V and 0 bases from J, with 10 bases in between. This CDR3 spans 15 amino acids.

This clone appeared once. V is TRBV27 and J is TRBJ2-3; D gene unclear. The V end lost 3 bases, the J end lost 4 bases, and 11 bases lay between the germline ends. The CDR3 loop spans 14 amino acids. The germline V gene has CDR1 MNHEY and CDR2 SMNVEV (reference sequence). CDR3 residues: CASSLARLPDTQYF. CDR3 coding DNA: TGTGCCAGCAGTTTGGCCAGACTGCCAGATACGCAGTATTTT.

The sample holds a few counts of this clone. V gene TRBV6-5 combines with J gene TRBJ1-2; 12 bases map to TRBD1. This CDR3 spans 15 amino acids. Germline values: CDR1 MNHEY, CDR2 SVGAGI. Trimming took 4 bases from V and 6 from J; bases not matched to a gene: 6. CDR3 sequence: CASSFTGQGANGYTF. The CDR3 DNA reads TGTGCCAGCAGTTTTACGGGACAGGGGGCCAATGGCTACACCTTC.

The chain carries TRBV3-1 (or the pseudogene TRBV3-2) and TRBJ1-1, with no clear D. V was pared by 4 bases and J by 11 bases, with 14 bases between. The CDR3 covers 12 residues. Per the germline V gene, CDR1 is LGHDT and CDR2 is YNNKEL (reference sequence). The CDR3 DNA reads as TGTGCCAGCAGCCCCAGTGAGGGTGTGGCTTTCTTT. This translates into CASSPSEGVAFF.

The chain employs TRBV12-3 or TRBV12-4 and TRBJ1-5; D call uncertain. The CDR3 loop spans 13 amino acids. Trimming left V 5 bases short and J 1 base short, with 6 bases between. The DNA of the CDR3 is TGTGCCAGCAGTCGGAGAAGCAATCAGCCCCAGCATTTT. It translates to CASSRRSNQPQHF.

The DNA for the CDR3 is TGCGCCAGCAGCCAGCTGGGACTAGCGGGGGGGCCGGAGGAGACCCAGTACTTC. Its protein is CASSQLGLAGGPEETQYF. This chain connects TRBV4-3 to TRBJ2-5; TRBD2 matches at 16 bases. Germline V CDR1 and CDR2: LGHNA, YSLEER. Unmatched junction bases numbered 9, after V lost 3 bases and J lost 5 bases. The CDR3 runs to 18 residues.